This T cell receptor beta chain was identified during a study of identical twins. Each donor (without exception) was a healthy Caucasian. Germline loops: CDR1 MNHNS, CDR2 SASEGT. The CDR3 spans 13 residues. V dropped 7 bases and J dropped 15 bases, with 22 bases sitting between them. It was template switching that added a universal primer site, and there were unique molecular identifiers on the cDNA. TCRdb passed the 5' RACE reads through MiXCR, listing each CDR3 protein once. The sample has more than 400,000 distinct CDR3 sequences; around 15% are singletons. The same data also went into a second study, on yellow fever vaccine responses in identical twins.

The chain couples TRBV6-1 to TRBJ1-5, with D unclear. Material: CD4+ T cells sorted from blood. This sequence originates from a woman aged 18-30 years in good health. CDR3 residues: CASIESGWVDWHF. CDR3 coding DNA: TGTGCCAGCATCGAATCGGGTTGGGTTGATTGGCATTTT.